This T cell receptor beta chain derives from a study of radiation and T cells in renal cell carcinoma. General study points: Top tumor clonotypes rose in blood 2 weeks post-radiation, then contracted.

The V gene end was trimmed by 5 bases and the J gene end by 3 bases; junction bases not matched to a gene: 6. CDR1 LNHDA and CDR2 SQIVND come from the germline V gene (reference sequence). CDR3 size: 14 residues. Produced via immunoSEQ multiplex PCR; TCRdb's table is partial and in-frame only. Of 130,000 to 150,000 clones listed, about 88% are singletons. Noted time point: baseline pretreatment blood. The sample's treatment: 15 Gy SBRT to primary tumor, nephrectomy 4 weeks later. Regarding this clone: Its antigen is unidentified.

The sequencing used blood, collected from a patient whose treatment included radiotherapy and nephrectomy. The origin of this receptor is a woman between 70 and 85 years old with renal cell carcinoma. The chain combines TRBV19 with TRBJ2-7, with 8 nucleotides matching TRBD2. CDR3 bases: TGTGCCAGTAGTCCTAGCGGGTCCGACTACGAGCAGTACTTC. This gives the protein CASSPSGSDYEQYF.